Listed below are T cell receptor beta chains from one sample, sequenced in a study of blood T cells in healthy people across ages. A single record per CDR3 protein comes from TCRdb applying MiXCR to the 5' RACE reads. In the table there are almost 800,000 distinct CDR3 sequences, 58% of which are singletons. The sequencing sample was made of blood. The receptor source for this set is a man aged 25 to 45 in good health. The CDR3 runs from the conserved cysteine through the conserved F or W.

CDR3 protein	V gene	J gene
CATSRDSGRDQPQHF	TRBV15	TRBJ1-5
CSARNRGENTEAFF	TRBV20-1	TRBJ1-1
CASSWGLAGGGDEQFF	TRBV5-1	TRBJ2-1
CASSKRGGGGGEKLFF	TRBV21-1	TRBJ1-4
CAISESAASTSYEQYF	TRBV10-3	TRBJ2-7
CATKGLPSTDTQYF	TRBV11-2	TRBJ2-3
CASSSLDGGSNEQFF	TRBV11-1	TRBJ2-1
CVTGGSSGYTF	TRBV29-1	TRBJ1-2
CSVRGVYDSYNEQFF	TRBV20-1	TRBJ2-1
CSVEPGLAGDNEQFF	TRBV29-1	TRBJ2-1
CASSWTGVAGELFF	TRBV5-1	TRBJ2-2
CASSSRPAARSTDTQYF	TRBV19	TRBJ2-3
CASSQRFGEEELFF	TRBV4-1	TRBJ2-2
CASSLPSGNSPLHF	TRBV7-9	TRBJ1-6
CASMLLFADTQYF	TRBV7-2	TRBJ2-3
CSAAKQNEQFF	TRBV20-1	TRBJ2-1
CASSQDRGPSGANVLTF	TRBV4-3	TRBJ2-6
CASSYSKSDTFYEQYF	TRBV6-2/TRBV6-3	TRBJ2-7
CASSRVTSEQFF	TRBV13	TRBJ2-1
CASSPSRGILAGTQYF	TRBV11-2	-
CASRGDVPSEKLFF	TRBV12-3/TRBV12-4	TRBJ1-4
CASTGTGGETRYF	TRBV9	TRBJ2-5
CSVGHEYEQYF	TRBV29-1	TRBJ2-7
CASSLGEGIDFTDTQYF	TRBV12-3/TRBV12-4	TRBJ2-3
CASSQGQGSETQYF	TRBV4-3	TRBJ2-5
CASSAGQANQPQHF	TRBV12-3/TRBV12-4	TRBJ1-5
CSAGPAGVYEQYF	TRBV20-1	-
CSSGQGDGTQYF	TRBV29-1	TRBJ2-5
CASSLGTNEQYF	TRBV7-2	TRBJ2-7
CASSLEGAGGPGETQYF	TRBV12-3/TRBV12-4	TRBJ2-5
CASSQLPGLAGYEQYF	TRBV5-1	TRBJ2-7
CASRLQGAAFF	TRBV3-1	TRBJ1-1